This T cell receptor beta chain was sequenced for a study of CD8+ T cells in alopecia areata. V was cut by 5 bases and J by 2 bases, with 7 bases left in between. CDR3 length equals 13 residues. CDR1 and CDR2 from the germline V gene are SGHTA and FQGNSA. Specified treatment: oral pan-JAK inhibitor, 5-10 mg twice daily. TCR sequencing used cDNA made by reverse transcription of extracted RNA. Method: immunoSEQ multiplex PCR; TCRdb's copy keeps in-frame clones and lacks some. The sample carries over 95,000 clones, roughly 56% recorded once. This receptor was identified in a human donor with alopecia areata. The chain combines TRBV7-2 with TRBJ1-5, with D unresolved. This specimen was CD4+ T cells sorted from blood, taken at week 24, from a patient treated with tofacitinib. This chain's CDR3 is CASSPGGNQPQHF. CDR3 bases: TGTGCCAGCAGCCCCGGAGGCAATCAGCCCCAGCATTTT. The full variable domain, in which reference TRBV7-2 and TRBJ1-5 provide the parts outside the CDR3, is GAGVSQSPSNKVTEKGKDVELRCDPISGHTALYWYRQSLGQGLEFLIYFQGNSAPDKSGLPSDRFSAERTGGSVSTLTIQRTQQEDSAVYLCASSPGGNQPQHFGDGTRLSIL.